This TCR beta chain was captured in a study of cytomegalovirus exposure and HLA in healthy donors. A multiplex PCR was run with 60 Vbeta primers and 13 Jbeta primers. TCRdb keeps only in-frame clones here, not all; method: immunoSEQ multiplex PCR. This sample's table reports around 100,000 clones. Trimming took 4 bases from V and 0 from J, leaving 13 bases between them. The CDR3 is 16 amino acids. CDR1 and CDR2 (germline): LGHNA, YSLEER. The chain combines TRBV4-3 with TRBJ2-1; the D gene is possibly TRBD2 (6 bases). Sequencing was done on a sample of PBMCs. This clonotype was sampled from a man aged 25-45 years in good health and CMV-seronegative. The DNA of the CDR3 is TGCGCCAGCAGCCTCGGGGGAAGGAGCTCCTACAATGAGCAGTTCTTC. Translation gives CASSLGGRSSYNEQFF.